This T cell receptor beta chain was captured by sequencing in a study of OX40 agonist ivuxolimab in advanced cancers. Study in general: Every 2 weeks, patients got intravenous ivuxolimab at one of six dose levels (0.01-10 mg/kg). The study's findings and limits: CD8+ T cells showed, on average, more clonal expansion than CD4+ cells. Some of the nonresponding patients also showed low levels of normalized T-cell clonal expansion.

A remark on this clone: Its target is not known.

Assay: immunoSEQ multiplex PCR; the TCRdb copy retains only in-frame clones and omits some. The table records more than 65,000 clones, around 94% of them present only once. Looked up from germline, CDR1 is SNHLY and CDR2 is FYNNEI. V dropped 6 bases and J dropped 4 bases, with 22 bases sitting between them. The CDR3 has 16 residues. Researchers took blood at baseline, on cycle 4 day 1, and on cycle 7 day 1. The receptor was derived from an adult with an advanced solid tumor such as melanoma, head and neck, liver or kidney cancer. This sample comprised CD4+ or CD8+ T cells sorted from blood, obtained in a trial of the OX40 agonist ivuxolimab. The chain uses TRBV2 and TRBJ2-7; D may be TRBD2 (5 bases). The CDR3 DNA reads TGTGCCAGCAGGGGGAGTCCCGCCGGGTCATGGTACGAGCAGTACTTC. Amino acid sequence: CASRGSPAGSWYEQYF.